A selection of T cell receptor beta chains follows, all from one sample in a study of T cell repertoires in cytomegalovirus infection. TCRdb independently ran MiXCR on the reads; one entry per CDR3 protein. The table shows approximately 340,000 distinct CDR3 sequences, with approximately 32% occurring only once. Their antigens are not known. Sample: cultured PBMCs, taken from culture after CMV antigen stimulation. The receptors here all came from a human donor in good health (CMV status not recorded). Some clones in this sample may be carry-over from other donors' samples. Each CDR3 is given with its conserved first and last residue. D genes are given only for firm matches. Clone size is shown for a subset of rows, as once, few, many or a class of expanded clone.

size	V	D	length	J	CDR3	DNA
few	TRBV10-3	TRBD1	13	TRBJ2-7	CATAQGVTYEQYF	TGTGCCACAGCTCAGGGGGTAACCTACGAGCAGTACTTC
-	TRBV4-3	TRBD1	16	TRBJ1-1	CASSQEPGQGYTEAFF	TGCGCCAGCAGCCAAGAGCCGGGACAGGGTTACACTGAAGCTTTCTTT
-	TRBV19	TRBD1	14	TRBJ1-6	CASSIRDSNSPLHF	TGTGCCAGTAGTATACGGGACAGCAATTCACCCCTCCACTTT
few	TRBV4-2	-	16	TRBJ2-3	CASSQDYSSSTDTQYF	TGTGCCAGCAGCCAAGACTACTCTTCTAGCACAGATACGCAGTATTTT
few	TRBV19	-	15	TRBJ1-1	CASSIVGSGNTEAFF	TGTGCCAGTAGTATAGTTGGCTCGGGGAACACTGAAGCTTTCTTT
-	TRBV12-3/TRBV12-4	TRBD1	15	TRBJ1-2	CASSLGQQRRDGYTF	TGTGCCAGCAGTTTGGGACAGCAAAGACGTGATGGCTACACCTTC
-	TRBV6-1	TRBD1	15	TRBJ2-1	CASPPGQGSYNEQFF	TGTGCCAGCCCCCCGGGACAGGGTTCCTACAATGAGCAGTTCTTC
-	TRBV15	-	16	TRBJ1-1	CATSRAPEGMNTEAFF	TGTGCCACCAGCAGAGCTCCCGAGGGTATGAACACTGAAGCTTTCTTT
few	TRBV12-3/TRBV12-4	-	14	TRBJ1-5	CASSPEGGRSPQHF	TGTGCCAGCAGTCCCGAAGGGGGTCGGTCGCCCCAGCATTTT
many	TRBV7-2	TRBD1	16	TRBJ1-5	CASSPTGIYGNQPQHF	TGTGCCAGCAGCCCGACAGGGATTTACGGCAATCAGCCCCAGCATTTT
few	TRBV7-9	-	13	TRBJ1-1	CASSLARRTEAFF	TGTGCCAGCAGCTTAGCTCGAAGGACTGAAGCTTTCTTT
-	TRBV12-3/TRBV12-4	TRBD2	15	TRBJ2-2	CASSWGLRNTGELFF	TGTGCCAGCAGCTGGGGACTAAGGAACACCGGGGAGCTGTTTTTT
-	TRBV6-2/TRBV6-3	TRBD2	16	TRBJ2-1	CASSVAGLASVDEQFF	TGTGCCAGCAGTGTCGCTGGACTAGCGTCTGTCGATGAGCAGTTCTTC
-	TRBV24-1	-	12	TRBJ2-5	CATSENVGTQYF	TGTGCCACCAGTGAGAATGTGGGGACCCAGTACTTC
few	TRBV12-3/TRBV12-4	-	13	TRBJ1-2	CASSTGLDYGYTF	TGTGCCAGCAGTACCGGGCTGGACTATGGCTACACCTTC
-	TRBV7-3	TRBD1	13	TRBJ1-1	CASSRDRGAEAFF	TGTGCCAGCAGCCGAGACAGGGGCGCTGAAGCTTTCTTT
-	TRBV12-3/TRBV12-4	TRBD1	11	TRBJ1-1	CASSDRATAFF	TGTGCCAGCAGTGACAGGGCGACGGCTTTCTTT
-	TRBV23-1	-	14	TRBJ2-2	CASSQLRLAGELFF	TGCGCCAGCAGTCAACTCCGACTGGCCGGGGAGCTGTTTTTT
few	TRBV7-6	TRBD1	15	TRBJ1-2	CASSLGQGATRGYTF	TGTGCCAGCAGCTTGGGACAGGGGGCTACGCGTGGCTACACCTTC
-	TRBV12-3/TRBV12-4	-	15	TRBJ1-5	CASSLVQLRNQPQHF	TGTGCCAGCAGTTTAGTACAGCTCCGCAATCAGCCCCAGCATTTT
few	TRBV2	-	15	TRBJ1-6	CASSVGRVNNSPLHF	TGTGCCAGCAGTGTTGGGCGGGTTAATAATTCACCCCTCCACTTT
-	TRBV9	-	15	TRBJ1-1	CASSATGPQVTEAFF	TGTGCCAGCAGCGCTACCGGGCCCCAAGTCACTGAAGCTTTCTTT
-	TRBV7-3	-	13	TRBJ2-5	CASSPRPMETQYF	TGTGCCAGCAGCCCCCGACCGATGGAGACCCAGTACTTC
many	TRBV7-6	TRBD1	16	TRBJ2-3	CASSLPTGEGADTQYF	TGTGCCAGCAGCTTACCGACAGGGGAAGGCGCAGATACGCAGTATTTT
-	TRBV15	TRBD2	14	TRBJ2-5	CATSRAGGQETQYF	TGTGCCACCAGCAGAGCGGGAGGCCAAGAGACCCAGTACTTC
-	TRBV19	-	19	TRBJ2-6	CASSILPPAAAWGANVLTF	TGTGCCAGTAGTATACTTCCCCCGGCAGCGGCTTGGGGGGCCAACGTCCTGACTTTC
-	TRBV10-3	-	16	TRBJ2-1	CAISESVHSSYNEQFF	TGTGCCATCAGTGAGTCCGTACACAGCTCCTACAATGAGCAGTTCTTC
-	TRBV19	TRBD2	16	TRBJ2-3	CASGPSGGAGGDTQYF	TGTGCCAGTGGCCCTAGCGGGGGGGCCGGAGGAGATACGCAGTATTTT
-	TRBV12-3/TRBV12-4	TRBD2	15	TRBJ2-1	CASSRAGGPHNEQFF	TGTGCCAGCAGTAGAGCGGGGGGGCCCCACAATGAGCAGTTCTTC
-	TRBV28	TRBD1	14	TRBJ1-2	CASSPPDRDYGYTF	TGTGCCAGCAGTCCCCCCGACAGGGACTATGGCTACACCTTC
-	TRBV7-8	TRBD1	16	TRBJ2-3	CASSFRTGVYSDTQYF	TGTGCCAGCAGCTTTCGGACAGGGGTTTATTCAGATACGCAGTATTTT
few	TRBV29-1	-	11	TRBJ2-3	CSVLPTDTQYF	TGCAGCGTGCTGCCCACAGATACGCAGTATTTT
-	TRBV20-1	-	14	TRBJ1-6	CSARDPRQNSPLHF	TGCAGTGCTAGAGACCCCCGACAGAATTCACCCCTCCACTTT
few	TRBV7-8	-	14	TRBJ2-1	CASSLLGERAEQFF	TGTGCCAGCAGCTTATTGGGGGAGCGAGCTGAGCAGTTCTTC
-	TRBV7-8	TRBD2	18	TRBJ2-3	CASSSKGTGTTFTDTQYF	TGTGCCAGCAGCTCAAAGGGGACCGGGACTACATTCACAGATACGCAGTATTTT
few	TRBV19	-	14	TRBJ1-2	CASSMTNRDLGYTF	TGTGCCAGTAGTATGACCAACAGGGATTTAGGCTACACCTTC
few	TRBV15	TRBD1	17	TRBJ2-6	CATDTGTGSSGANVLTF	TGTGCCACCGATACCGGGACAGGGAGCTCTGGGGCCAACGTCCTGACTTTC
few	TRBV7-9	TRBD1	15	TRBJ2-7	CASSPDRTHSYEQYF	TGTGCCAGCAGCCCGGACAGGACCCATTCCTACGAGCAGTACTTC
-	TRBV15	-	14	TRBJ2-5	CATSRDQGRETQYF	TGTGCCACCAGCAGAGATCAAGGGAGGGAGACCCAGTACTTC
once	TRBV11-3	TRBD2	15	TRBJ2-3	CASSAGTSGTDTQYF	TGTGCCAGCAGCGCCGGGACTAGCGGGACAGATACGCAGTATTTT
-	TRBV6-5	-	14	TRBJ1-1	CASSYNSGATEAFF	TGTGCCAGCAGTTACAATTCAGGGGCCACTGAAGCTTTCTTT
few	TRBV10-3	-	15	TRBJ2-3	CAISDSKGGTDTQYF	TGTGCCATCAGCGATTCTAAGGGGGGCACAGATACGCAGTATTTT
-	TRBV6-1	TRBD1	15	TRBJ2-7	CASSEGLGGQGVRYF	TGTGCCAGCAGCGAAGGCCTAGGCGGACAGGGGGTTAGATACTTC
-	TRBV10-2	-	13	TRBJ1-5	CASSGGTNQPQHF	TGCGCCAGCAGTGGAGGGACCAATCAGCCCCAGCATTTT
-	TRBV19	-	13	TRBJ1-2	CASSQLGGQGYTF	TGTGCCAGTAGCCAACTAGGGGGACAAGGCTACACCTTC
-	TRBV19	-	19	TRBJ2-4	CAVGERRGGGSLPWNIQYF	TGTGCCGTAGGCGAGCGGAGGGGAGGAGGGAGCCTTCCTTGGAACATTCAGTACTTC
few	TRBV4-2	TRBD2	17	TRBJ2-7	CASSQDLSGDKTYEQYF	TGTGCCAGCAGCCAAGATCTAAGCGGGGATAAAACCTACGAGCAGTACTTC
-	TRBV19	-	15	TRBJ2-1	CASSINLITVNEQFF	TGTGCCAGTAGTATCAACCTGATAACAGTTAATGAGCAGTTCTTC
-	TRBV20-1	TRBD2	15	TRBJ2-3	CSASTLSGGTDTQYF	TGCAGTGCTAGTACCCTTAGCGGGGGCACAGATACGCAGTATTTT
few	TRBV7-8	TRBD1	16	TRBJ1-4	CASSLAGGQGNEKLFF	TGTGCCAGCAGCTTAGCGGGGGGACAGGGAAATGAAAAACTGTTTTTT
many	TRBV12-3/TRBV12-4	-	14	TRBJ1-2	CASSPNRAPYGYTF	TGTGCCAGCAGTCCGAACCGGGCCCCTTATGGCTACACCTTC
-	TRBV6-5	-	13	TRBJ1-1	CATHDIPNTEAFF	TGTGCCACCCACGACATACCGAACACTGAAGCTTTCTTT
-	TRBV7-2	TRBD2	16	TRBJ2-5	CASSIGLAGYQETQYF	TGTGCCAGCAGCATAGGACTAGCGGGATACCAAGAGACCCAGTACTTC
few	TRBV11-2	-	15	TRBJ1-6	CASSTGTTHNSPLHF	TGTGCCAGCAGCACCGGGACAACTCATAATTCACCCCTCCACTTT